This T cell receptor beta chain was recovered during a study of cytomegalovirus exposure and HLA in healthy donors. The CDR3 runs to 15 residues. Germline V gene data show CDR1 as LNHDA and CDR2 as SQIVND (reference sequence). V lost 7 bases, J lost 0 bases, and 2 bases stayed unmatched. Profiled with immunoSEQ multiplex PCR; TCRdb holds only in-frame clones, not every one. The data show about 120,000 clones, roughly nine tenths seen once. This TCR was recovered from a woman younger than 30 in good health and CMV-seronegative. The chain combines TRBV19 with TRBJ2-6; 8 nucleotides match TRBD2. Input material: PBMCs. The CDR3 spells CASISGASGANVLTF. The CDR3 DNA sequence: TGTGCCAGTATTAGCGGGGCCTCTGGGGCCAACGTCCTGACTTTC.